The entry below gives a single T cell receptor beta chain sequence along with its context. The TCR-sequenced patients were a few responders to pembrolizumab. In germline, CDR1 is LNHDA, CDR2 SQIVND (reference sequence). The CDR3 contains 14 residues. V lost 4 bases and J 2 bases, leaving 11 bases between the germline ends. These data originate in a study of PD-1 blockade in mismatch repair-deficient tumors. Repertoires were generated with immunoSEQ multiplex PCR, while TCRdb's copy carries only in-frame clones and drops some. Among tens of thousands of clones listed, over 70% were seen once. The clonotype originates from an adult with mismatch repair-deficient cancer. The chain recombines TRBV19 with TRBJ1-2; D not resolved. Sequenced material: peripheral blood, taken 12 weeks after starting pembrolizumab. The CDR3 protein is CASSRQPLNYGYTF. CDR3 coding DNA: TGTGCCAGTAGTAGGCAGCCCCTCAACTATGGCTACACCTTC.